This passage covers 22 T cell receptor beta chains from one sample sequenced in a study of shared T cell receptors in the human thymus. Measured with immunoSEQ multiplex PCR; TCRdb has only the in-frame clones, and not every one. Of 600,000 or so clones listed, more than 75% are singletons. The same sample was also studied in work on human thymus T cells.

The specimen was thymocytes. These receptors originate from a boy under two years old with a congenital heart defect.

The J gene is TRBJ2-3, the V gene TRBV7-9, with 10 bases lining up with TRBD2. Germline CDR1 reads SEHNR; CDR2 reads FQNEAQ (reference sequence). V lost 3 bases and J lost 6; bases outside the gene matches: 9. The CDR3 is 16 amino acids. CDR3 nucleotide sequence: TGTGCCAGCAGCTTGAGTCTAGCGGGGGCCGGGGATACGCAGTATTTT. It specifies CASSLSLAGAGDTQYF.

The gene calls are TRBV6-7 and TRBJ2-7, with a weak D call TRBD1 (7 bases). TRBV6-7 is classed as an ORF, of uncertain function. Between the trimmed V and J ends, which lost 6 bases and 6 bases, there was a span of 12 bases. The CDR3 is made up of 12 amino acids. CDR3 sequence reads: CASRPGGSEQYF. DNA of the CDR3: TGTGCCAGCAGGCCAGGGGGGTCCGAGCAGTACTTC.

The chain has TRBV10-1 and TRBJ2-7, with D possibly TRBD2 on 6 matching bases. The germline V gene encodes CDR1 WNHNN and CDR2 SYGVQD (reference sequence). Between the trimmed V and J ends, which lost 4 bases and 2 bases, there was a span of 18 bases. This CDR3 has 16 amino acids. DNA for the CDR3: TGCGCCAGCAGTGCCCCAAGTGCGGGGTTTCCCTACGAGCAGTACTTC. Translation: CASSAPSAGFPYEQYF.

The chain carries TRBV11-2 and TRBJ2-3; D ambiguous. CDR1 and CDR2 from the germline V gene are SGHAT and FQNNGV. The CDR3 has 16 residues. Trimming took 1 base from V and 2 from J, leaving 13 bases between them. The CDR3: CASSLGNPDPTDTQYF. The CDR3 DNA sequence: TGTGCCAGCAGCTTAGGTAACCCAGATCCCACAGATACGCAGTATTTT.

The rearrangement uses TRBV6-5 and TRBJ1-1; D call uncertain. Looked up from germline, CDR1 is MNHEY and CDR2 is SVGAGI. V lost 4 bases and J lost 0, with 9 bases in between. This CDR3 has 14 amino acids. The CDR3 protein is CASSCRRLNTEAFF. CDR3 nucleotide sequence: TGTGCCAGCAGTTGTCGTAGATTGAACACTGAAGCTTTCTTT.

The rearrangement links TRBV29-1 to TRBJ2-7; 10 nucleotides match TRBD2. The ends lost 1 base at V and 2 bases at J; junction bases unmatched: 11. This CDR3 contains 17 residues. In germline, CDR1 is SQVTM, CDR2 ANQGSEA. The CDR3 sequence is CSVEVIGEAGGPYEQYF. DNA for the CDR3: TGCAGCGTTGAAGTAATAGGAGAAGCGGGAGGGCCCTACGAGCAGTACTTC.

The chain uses TRBV27 and TRBJ1-1; the match to TRBD1 covers 9 bases. This CDR3 has 14 amino acids. V trimming: 8 bases; J trimming: 1 base; junction bases outside the gene matches: 5. Germline values: CDR1 MNHEY, CDR2 SMNVEV (reference sequence). CDR3 coding DNA: TGTGCCAGCTGGGACAGGGAAAAGAACACTGAAGCTTTCTTT. Protein: CASWDREKNTEAFF.

The rearrangement joins TRBV2 to TRBJ2-2; tentative D call: TRBD1 (5 bases). The CDR3 runs to 14 residues. Trimming cost V 6 bases and J 2 bases, with 10 bases left between them. Germline loops: CDR1 SNHLY, CDR2 FYNNEI. The CDR3 sequence: CASSADKNTGELFF. CDR3 nucleotides: TGTGCCAGCAGCGCGGACAAAAACACCGGGGAGCTGTTTTTT.

V is TRBV27 and J is TRBJ2-3, with TRBD2 identical over 7 bases. With 5 bases clipped from V and 2 bases from J, the junction kept 7 bases outside the gene matches. CDR1 is MNHEY and CDR2 is SMNVEV in the germline V gene (reference sequence). There are 15 residues in the CDR3. The CDR3 DNA follows: TGTGCCAGCAGTAGAACGGCGGGAGCCACAGATACGCAGTATTTT. This gives the protein CASSRTAGATDTQYF.

The rearrangement uses TRBV11-2 and TRBJ1-2, with 8 bases that match TRBD1. J gave up 4 bases and V 1 base, and 11 bases lay outside the gene matches. This CDR3 spans 17 amino acids. CDR1 is SGHAT and CDR2 is FQNNGV in the germline V gene. The CDR3 is CASSLGGQGVRVYGYTF. The CDR3 DNA is TGTGCCAGCAGCTTAGGTGGACAGGGAGTAAGGGTCTATGGCTACACCTTC. The complete variable domain, with remaining parts taken from reference TRBV11-2 and TRBJ1-2, reads EAGVAQSPRYKIIEKRQSVAFWCNPISGHATLYWYQQILGQGPKLLIQFQNNGVVDDSQLPKDRFSAERLKGVDSTLKIQPAKLEDSAVYLCASSLGGQGVRVYGYTFGSGTRLTVV.

There are a few counts of this clone. The chain has TRBV7-9 and TRBJ2-1; 10 positions agree with TRBD1. The germline gives CDR1 SEHNR, CDR2 FQNEAQ (reference sequence). This CDR3 is built from 17 residues. V was pared by 2 bases and J by 8 bases, with 12 bases of the junction left unmatched. The CDR3 coding sequence is TGTGCCAGCAGCTTAAATTCTCCGGGACAGGGGACTTATGAGCAGTTCTTC. It yields the protein CASSLNSPGQGTYEQFF.

The sample holds a few counts of this clone. The J gene is TRBJ2-7, the V gene TRBV6-1; D is uncertain. V was trimmed by 1 base and J by 6 bases, leaving 10 bases between them. This CDR3 has 13 amino acids. In germline, CDR1 is MNHNS, CDR2 SASEGT. This chain's CDR3 is CASSEVRLTEQYF. CDR3 nucleotide sequence: TGTGCCAGCAGTGAAGTCAGGTTAACCGAGCAGTACTTC.

J is TRBJ2-7 and V is TRBV13, with D perhaps matching TRBD2 (5 bases). V was trimmed by 8 bases and J by 5 bases, leaving 13 bases between them. The CDR3 is 12 amino acids. Germline V gene lookup returns CDR1 PRHDT and CDR2 FYEKMQ (reference sequence). The CDR3 nucleotides read TGTGCCAGCTCGACCGGAGGCCACGAGCAGTACTTC. It yields the protein CASSTGGHEQYF.

The chain has TRBV28 and TRBJ2-3; 7 nucleotides line up with TRBD1. The ends lost 5 bases at V and 0 bases at J; junction bases unmatched: 5. The CDR3 sequence is 15 residues long. Per germline, CDR1 MDHEN and CDR2 SYDVKM. For the CDR3, the DNA is TGTGCCAGCAGTGCAAGGACAGGAAGCACAGATACGCAGTATTTT. Protein product: CASSARTGSTDTQYF.

V gene TRBV30 combines with J gene TRBJ2-5; D not resolved. CDR1 GTSNPN and CDR2 SVGIG come from the germline V gene (reference sequence). The CDR3 runs to 17 residues. V was pared by 1 base and J by 7 bases, with 25 bases between. CDR3 sequence (DNA): TGTGCCTGGAGTGCCAACCCCTTCCTCGGCAGAACAGCGACCCAGTACTTC. Translated: CAWSANPFLGRTATQYF.

The chain is built from TRBV9 and TRBJ2-5, with 8 positions matching TRBD2. The CDR3 spans 15 residues. V was clipped by 5 bases and J by 3 bases; unmatched bases: 9. Germline loops: CDR1 SGDLS, CDR2 YYNGEE. CDR3 amino acids: CASSPQREFEETQYF. CDR3 bases: TGTGCCAGCAGTCCCCAGCGGGAGTTTGAAGAGACCCAGTACTTC.

The CDR3 loop reads CASSLIQGEIYYEQYF. The CDR3 DNA is TGTGCCAGCAGCTTAATTCAAGGGGAAATTTACTACGAGCAGTACTTC. The chain recombines TRBV13 with TRBJ2-7; a possible D gene is TRBD1 (5 bases). Per germline, CDR1 PRHDT and CDR2 FYEKMQ (reference sequence). The CDR3 sequence is 16 residues long. The V end lost 2 bases, the J end lost 3 bases, and 17 bases lay between the germline ends.

A single count supports this clone. The chain links TRBV28 to TRBJ1-1, with no clear D. CDR3 size: 14 residues. V dropped 6 bases and J dropped 1 base, with 12 bases sitting between them. Germline CDR1 and CDR2: MDHEN and SYDVKM. The CDR3 sequence is CASSTGRRNTEAFF. The CDR3 nucleotides are TGTGCCAGCAGCACCGGGAGGAGGAACACTGAAGCTTTCTTT.

The chain couples TRBV18 to TRBJ1-6, with TRBD1 matching over 10 bases. The junction had 17 bases not matched to a gene; V was cut back by 2 bases and J by 4 bases. Germline-derived CDR1 and CDR2 are KGHSH and LQKENI. This CDR3 contains 21 residues. CDR3 DNA: TGTGCCAGCTCACCATTCGGGCCCAGGACAGGGGGAGAGAGGTATAATTCACCCCTCCACTTT. Protein sequence: CASSPFGPRTGGERYNSPLHF.

The chain joins TRBV27 to TRBJ2-7; the match to TRBD2 covers 7 bases. The length of the CDR3 is 14 residues. Unmatched junction bases numbered 8, after V lost 7 bases and J lost 2 bases. Germline assignment: CDR1 MNHEY and CDR2 SMNVEV (reference sequence). The CDR3 DNA is TGTGCCAGCATAGCAACTAGCGTTCCCTACGAGCAGTACTTC. Amino acid sequence: CASIATSVPYEQYF.

This clone was seen a few times. This chain uses TRBV5-6 with TRBJ1-5, with a tentative D call TRBD1 (6 bases). Germline CDR1 reads SGHDT; CDR2 reads YYEEEE. The CDR3 spans 14 residues. V dropped 6 bases and J dropped 4 bases, with 14 bases sitting between them. The CDR3 DNA sequence: TGTGCCAGCAAGACACAGGGCGAGAATCAGCCCCAGCATTTT. It codes for CASKTQGENQPQHF.

The V call is TRBV11-2, the J call TRBJ1-1; 7 bases map to TRBD1. V lost 3 bases and J lost 1; bases outside the gene matches: 17. CDR3 length: 19 amino acids. In germline, CDR1 is SGHAT, CDR2 FQNNGV. The CDR3 region is CASSFGWLRQGESNTEAFF. The CDR3 nucleotides are TGTGCCAGCAGCTTTGGGTGGCTGAGGCAGGGGGAATCGAACACTGAAGCTTTCTTT.